This T cell receptor (beta chain) was profiled in a study of vaccination effects on CD4 cells after COVID-19. Study-level findings and limits: Relatively few convalescent patients took part in the study, which had no early post-infection timepoints. Long after vaccination, the clones induced by infection and by vaccine shrank markedly in size.

To note about this clone: Its target is unknown.

Culture lasted around eleven days before CD4+ T cell isolation. The person acquired a PCR-confirmed SARS-CoV-2 infection between March and December 2020. The participants, recipients of two vaccine doses, got either BNT162b2 or mRNA-1273. Days 3 and 7 saw half the medium replaced with IL-2 medium. Sequencing was performed with immunoSEQ multiplex PCR; in TCRdb, only in-frame clones are kept and a portion is missing. This sample has around 50,000 clones, with 65% to 75% found just once. V lost 3 bases, J lost 2 bases, and 18 bases lay in between. The CDR3 loop spans 17 amino acids. Germline assignment: CDR1 LGHNA and CDR2 YNFKEQ.

Sequenced material: CD4+ T cells from PBMCs cultured without peptide, taken after COVID-19 vaccination. The rearrangement uses TRBV4-2 and TRBJ2-3; D unresolved. The clonotype originates from a human donor who had a prior SARS-CoV-2 infection. CDR3 DNA: TGTGCCAGCAGCCAGGCCCGTGGGCCCCGATTCACAGATACGCAGTATTTT. Protein product: CASSQARGPRFTDTQYF.